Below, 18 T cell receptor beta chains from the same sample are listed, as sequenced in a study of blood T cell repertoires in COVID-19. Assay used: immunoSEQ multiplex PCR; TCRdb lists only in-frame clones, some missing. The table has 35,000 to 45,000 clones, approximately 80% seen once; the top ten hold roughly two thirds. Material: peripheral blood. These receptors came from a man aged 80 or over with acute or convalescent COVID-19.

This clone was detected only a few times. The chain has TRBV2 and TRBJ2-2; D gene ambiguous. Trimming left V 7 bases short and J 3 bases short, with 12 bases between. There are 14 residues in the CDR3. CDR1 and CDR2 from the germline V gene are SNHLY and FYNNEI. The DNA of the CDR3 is TGTGCCAGCATCCCCGCAGGATACACCGGGGAGCTGTTTTTT. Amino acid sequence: CASIPAGYTGELFF.

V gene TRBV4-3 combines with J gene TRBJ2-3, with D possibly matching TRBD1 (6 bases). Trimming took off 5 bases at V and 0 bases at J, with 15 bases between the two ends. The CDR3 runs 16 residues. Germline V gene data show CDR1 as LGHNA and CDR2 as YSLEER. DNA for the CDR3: TGCGCCAGCAGCTCTCGGACAGTAACTAGCACAGATACGCAGTATTTT. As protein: CASSSRTVTSTDTQYF.

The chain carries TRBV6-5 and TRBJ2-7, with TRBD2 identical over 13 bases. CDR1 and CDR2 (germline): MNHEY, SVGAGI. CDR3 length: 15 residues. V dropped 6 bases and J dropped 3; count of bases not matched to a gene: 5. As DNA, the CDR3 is TGTGCCAGCAGGTGGGGGACTAGCGGGAACTACGAGCAGTACTTC. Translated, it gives CASRWGTSGNYEQYF.

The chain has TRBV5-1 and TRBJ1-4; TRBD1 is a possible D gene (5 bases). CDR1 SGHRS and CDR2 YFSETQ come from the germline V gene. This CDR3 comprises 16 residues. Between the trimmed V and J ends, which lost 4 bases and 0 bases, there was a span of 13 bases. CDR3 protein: CASSPGGTATNEKLFF. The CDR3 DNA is TGCGCCAGCAGCCCCGGGGGGACCGCAACTAATGAAAAACTGTTTTTT.

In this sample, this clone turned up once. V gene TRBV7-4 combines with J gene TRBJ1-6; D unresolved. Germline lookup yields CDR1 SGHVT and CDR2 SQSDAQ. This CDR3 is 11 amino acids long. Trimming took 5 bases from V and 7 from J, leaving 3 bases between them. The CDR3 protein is CASSLNSPLHF. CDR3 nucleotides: TGTGCCAGCAGCCTCAATTCACCCCTCCACTTT. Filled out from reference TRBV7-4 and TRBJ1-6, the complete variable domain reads GAGVSQSPRYKVAKRGRDVALRCDSISGHVTLYWYRQTLGQGSEVLTYSQSDAQRDKSGRPSGRFSAERPERSVSTLKIQRTEQGDSAVYLCASSLNSPLHFGNGTRLTVT.

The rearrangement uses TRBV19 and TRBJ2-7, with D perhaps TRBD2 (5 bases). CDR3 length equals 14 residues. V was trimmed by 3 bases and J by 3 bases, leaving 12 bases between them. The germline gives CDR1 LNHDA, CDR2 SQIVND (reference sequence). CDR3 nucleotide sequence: TGTGCCAGTAGTATCGGGCTAGCTGGCTACGAGCAGTACTTC. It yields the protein CASSIGLAGYEQYF.

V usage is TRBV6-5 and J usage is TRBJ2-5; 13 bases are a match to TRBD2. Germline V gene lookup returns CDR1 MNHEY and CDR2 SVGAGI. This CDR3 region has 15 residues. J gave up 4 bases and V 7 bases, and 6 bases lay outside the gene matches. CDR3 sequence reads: CASTRLAGGPETQYF. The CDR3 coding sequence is TGTGCCAGCACCCGACTAGCGGGAGGTCCAGAGACCCAGTACTTC.

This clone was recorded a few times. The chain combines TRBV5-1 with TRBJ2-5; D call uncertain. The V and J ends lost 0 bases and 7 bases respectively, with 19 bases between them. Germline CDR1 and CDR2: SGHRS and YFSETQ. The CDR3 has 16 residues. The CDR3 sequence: CASSLALRTYTGTQYF. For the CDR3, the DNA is TGCGCCAGCAGCTTGGCTCTGCGCACCTACACGGGGACCCAGTACTTC.

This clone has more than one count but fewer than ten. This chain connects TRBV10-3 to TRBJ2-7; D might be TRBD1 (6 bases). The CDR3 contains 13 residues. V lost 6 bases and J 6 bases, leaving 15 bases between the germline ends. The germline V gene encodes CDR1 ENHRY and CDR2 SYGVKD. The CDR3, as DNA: TGTGCCATCAGCAATCAGGGGACGGGCGAGCAGTACTTC. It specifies CAISNQGTGEQYF.

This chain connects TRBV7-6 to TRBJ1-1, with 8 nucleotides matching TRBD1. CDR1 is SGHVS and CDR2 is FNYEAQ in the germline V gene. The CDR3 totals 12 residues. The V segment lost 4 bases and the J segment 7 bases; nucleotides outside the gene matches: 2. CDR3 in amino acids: CASSSGQGEAFF. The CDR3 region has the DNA TGTGCCAGCAGCTCCGGACAGGGTGAAGCTTTCTTT.

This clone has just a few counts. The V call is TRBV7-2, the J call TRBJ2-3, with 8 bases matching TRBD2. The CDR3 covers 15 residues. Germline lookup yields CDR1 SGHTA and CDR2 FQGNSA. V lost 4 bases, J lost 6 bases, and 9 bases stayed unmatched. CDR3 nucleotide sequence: TGTGCCAGCAGCTCCTGGGCCAGCGGGAGCGATACGCAGTATTTT. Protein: CASSSWASGSDTQYF.

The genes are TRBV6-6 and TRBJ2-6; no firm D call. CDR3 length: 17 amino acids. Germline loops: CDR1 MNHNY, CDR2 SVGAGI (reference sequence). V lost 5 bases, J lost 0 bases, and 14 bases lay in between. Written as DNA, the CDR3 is TGTGCCAGCAGTCGGGCCCTGAGGAACTCTGGGGCCAACGTCCTGACTTTC. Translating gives CASSRALRNSGANVLTF.

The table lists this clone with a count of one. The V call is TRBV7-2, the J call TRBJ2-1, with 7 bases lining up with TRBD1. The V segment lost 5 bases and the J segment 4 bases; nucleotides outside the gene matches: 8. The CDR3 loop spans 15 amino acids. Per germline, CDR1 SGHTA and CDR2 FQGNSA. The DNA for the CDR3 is TGTGCCAGCAGCGTACAGGGGAACCTATACAATGAGCAGTTCTTC. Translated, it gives CASSVQGNLYNEQFF. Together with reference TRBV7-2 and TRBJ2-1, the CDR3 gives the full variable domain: GAGVSQSPSNKVTEKGKDVELRCDPISGHTALYWYRQSLGQGLEFLIYFQGNSAPDKSGLPSDRFSAERTGGSVSTLTIQRTQQEDSAVYLCASSVQGNLYNEQFFGPGTRLTVL.

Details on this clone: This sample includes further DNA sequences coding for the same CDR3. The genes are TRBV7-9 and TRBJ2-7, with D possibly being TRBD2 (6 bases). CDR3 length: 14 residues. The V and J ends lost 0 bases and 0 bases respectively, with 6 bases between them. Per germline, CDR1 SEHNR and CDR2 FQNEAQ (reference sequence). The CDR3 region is CASSLAGGSYEQYF. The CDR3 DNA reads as TGTGCCAGCAGCTTAGCGGGAGGCTCCTACGAGCAGTACTTC.

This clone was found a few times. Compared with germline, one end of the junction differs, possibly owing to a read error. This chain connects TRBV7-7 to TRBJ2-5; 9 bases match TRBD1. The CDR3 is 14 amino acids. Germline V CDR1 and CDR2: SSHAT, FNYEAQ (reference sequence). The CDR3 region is CASSPTGGAETQYF. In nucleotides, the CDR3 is TGTGCTAGCAGTCCTACAGGGGGCGCTGAGACCCAGTACTTC.

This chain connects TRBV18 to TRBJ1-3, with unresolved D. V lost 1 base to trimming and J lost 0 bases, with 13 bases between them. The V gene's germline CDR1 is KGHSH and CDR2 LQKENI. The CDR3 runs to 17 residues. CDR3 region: CASSPLFGGDSGNTIYF. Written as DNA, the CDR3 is TGTGCCAGCTCACCACTATTTGGCGGTGACTCTGGAAACACCATATATTTT.

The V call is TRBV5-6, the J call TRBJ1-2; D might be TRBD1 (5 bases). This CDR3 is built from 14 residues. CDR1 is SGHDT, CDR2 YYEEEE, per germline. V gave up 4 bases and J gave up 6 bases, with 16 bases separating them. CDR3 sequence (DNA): TGTGCCAGCAGCCCAGGGTATGGTGTGGATGGCTACACCTTC. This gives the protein CASSPGYGVDGYTF.

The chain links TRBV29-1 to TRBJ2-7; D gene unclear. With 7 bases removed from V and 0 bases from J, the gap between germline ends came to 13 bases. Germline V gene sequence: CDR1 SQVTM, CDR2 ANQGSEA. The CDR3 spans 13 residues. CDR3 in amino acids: CSARVSSSYEQYF. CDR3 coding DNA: TGCAGCGCTCGGGTCTCATCCTCCTACGAGCAGTACTTC.